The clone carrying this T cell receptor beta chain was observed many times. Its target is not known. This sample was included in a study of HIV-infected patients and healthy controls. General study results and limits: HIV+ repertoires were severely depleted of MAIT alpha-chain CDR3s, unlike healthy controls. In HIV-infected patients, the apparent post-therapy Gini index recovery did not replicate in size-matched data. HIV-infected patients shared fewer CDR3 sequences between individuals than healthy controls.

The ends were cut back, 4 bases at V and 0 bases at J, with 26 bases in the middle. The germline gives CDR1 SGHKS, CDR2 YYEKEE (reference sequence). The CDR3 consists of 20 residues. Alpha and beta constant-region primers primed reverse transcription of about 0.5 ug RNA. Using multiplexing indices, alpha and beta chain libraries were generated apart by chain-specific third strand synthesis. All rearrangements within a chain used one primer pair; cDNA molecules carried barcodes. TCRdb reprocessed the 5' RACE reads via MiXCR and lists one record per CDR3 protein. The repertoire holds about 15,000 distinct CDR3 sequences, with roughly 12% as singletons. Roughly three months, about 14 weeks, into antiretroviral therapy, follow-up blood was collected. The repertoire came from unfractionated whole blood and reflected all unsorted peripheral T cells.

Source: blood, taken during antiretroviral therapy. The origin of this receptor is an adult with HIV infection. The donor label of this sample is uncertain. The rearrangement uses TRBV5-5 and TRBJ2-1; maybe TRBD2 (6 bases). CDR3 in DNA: TGTGCCAGCAGCCCCAGGGACTCCCCGAGGTCCACGAGCTCCTACAATGAGCAGTTCTTC. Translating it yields CASSPRDSPRSTSSYNEQFF.